This T cell receptor (beta chain) was documented in a study of T cell responses to AZD1222 COVID-19 vaccine. The study's findings and limits: Baseline serostatus was positive in only a handful of AZD1222 recipients. Spike-specific TCR breadth and depth both grew after two AZD1222 doses.

Regarding this clone: The antigen is not known.

Repertoires were generated with immunoSEQ multiplex PCR, while TCRdb's copy carries only in-frame clones and drops some. This table has 120,000 or so clones, 70% to 90% appearing once. The CDR3 sequence is 12 residues long. The germline V and J ends were trimmed by 5 bases and 5 bases, with 9 bases remaining between them. The TCR sequence derives from an adult who received the AZD1222 COVID-19 vaccine. The chain recombines TRBV12-3 or TRBV12-4 with TRBJ1-2; D call uncertain. Sequenced here: peripheral blood, sampled 28 days after the second AZD1222 dose. The DNA of the CDR3 is TGTGCCAGCAGTCTAGGGCTTTATGGCTACACCTTC. Its translation is CASSLGLYGYTF.